Each of the 4 T cell receptor beta chains below was sequenced from the same sample in a study of cytomegalovirus exposure and HLA in healthy donors. The PCR was carried out with 60 Vbeta primers and 13 Jbeta primers. Profiling relied on immunoSEQ multiplex PCR, and the TCRdb table lists in-frame clones only, not all of them. The sample holds around 160,000 clones; approximately 80% are singletons and the top ten take around 7%. Sequencing was performed on PBMCs. The receptors were gathered from a male donor in good health and CMV-seropositive.

This sequence joins TRBV7-2 and TRBJ2-3; the D gene is possibly TRBD1 (6 bases). The CDR3 has 15 amino acids. The V gene's germline CDR1 is SGHTA and CDR2 FQGNSA. The V gene lost 5 bases and the J gene lost 4 bases, with 16 bases spanning the gap. The CDR3 loop is CASSVKGAGADTQYF. The CDR3, as DNA: TGTGCCAGCAGCGTTAAGGGCGCAGGGGCAGATACGCAGTATTTT.

CDR3 region: CASSKGTDSYEQYF. The CDR3, as DNA: TGTGCCAGCAGCAAAGGGACAGACTCCTACGAGCAGTACTTC. The chain couples TRBV7-9 to TRBJ2-7; 7 positions match TRBD1. Looked up from germline, CDR1 is SEHNR and CDR2 is FQNEAQ (reference sequence). CDR3 size: 14 residues. V lost 5 bases to trimming and J lost 0 bases; unmatched junction nucleotides: 4.

This clone was seen once. This chain joins TRBV27 and TRBJ2-7; the match to TRBD1 covers 7 bases. Germline trimming cut 5 bases from V and 2 bases from J; bases unmatched to any gene: 15. Germline V gene lookup returns CDR1 MNHEY and CDR2 SMNVEV (reference sequence). The CDR3 extends over 17 amino acids. The CDR3 loop is CASSTLDRERGPYEQYF. The CDR3 DNA follows: TGTGCCAGCAGTACCCTTGACAGGGAAAGAGGTCCCTACGAGCAGTACTTC.

This chain links TRBV7-2 with TRBJ2-3; tentative D call: TRBD1 (5 bases). CDR3 size: 13 residues. Per germline, CDR1 SGHTA and CDR2 FQGNSA. Trimming took off 5 bases at V and 1 base at J, with 7 bases between the two ends. CDR3 coding DNA: TGTGCCAGCAGCCCGACAGGCACAGATACGCAGTATTTT. Its translation is CASSPTGTDTQYF. Full variable domain (remainder filled in from reference TRBV7-2 and TRBJ2-3): GAGVSQSPSNKVTEKGKDVELRCDPISGHTALYWYRQSLGQGLEFLIYFQGNSAPDKSGLPSDRFSAERTGGSVSTLTIQRTQQEDSAVYLCASSPTGTDTQYFGPGTRLTVL.